Sequencing of this T cell receptor (beta chain) was carried out in a study of blood T cell repertoires in COVID-19. Study-wide context: T cells, B-cell-depleted T cells, or PBMCs supplied cDNA or gDNA.

Germline CDR1 MNHEY, CDR2 SVGEGT. V was pared by 6 bases and J by 7 bases, with 10 bases between. This CDR3 has 12 amino acids. Original data processing: Estimation of nucleated cell counts was performed using reference gene primer amplification. Assay used: immunoSEQ multiplex PCR; TCRdb lists only in-frame clones, some missing. V, J and clone size are those of that table, while D and trimming were read from the DNA. The top ten hold approximately 17% of the sample, which has approximately 82,000 clones, around 80% seen once. Sequencing used peripheral blood. This TCR came from a woman aged 55-69 years with acute or convalescent COVID-19. The V and J genes are TRBV6-2 or TRBV6-3 and TRBJ1-3; D is uncertain. In DNA form, the CDR3 reads TGTGCCAGCAGCGAGCTCAGGAACACCATATATTTT. The encoded protein is CASSELRNTIYF.